This is a list of T cell receptor beta chains from one sample in a study of blood T cell repertoires in COVID-19. The data were produced by immunoSEQ multiplex PCR, yet TCRdb's version contains in-frame clones alone and is incomplete. The sample holds about 78,000 clones, around nine tenths seen once. The sequencing input was peripheral blood. These TCRs come from a man over 45 with active or convalescent COVID-19. CDR3s include the opening cysteine and the closing phenylalanine or tryptophan. The D gene is left open where the match is weak. Rows give clone size only sometimes, using once, few, many, or a class for an expanded clone.

clone size	V gene	D gene	J gene	CDR3 protein	CDR3 DNA
-	TRBV7-8	-	TRBJ2-5	CASSLGSQVPETQYF	TGTGCCAGCAGCTTAGGTTCACAGGTCCCAGAGACCCAGTACTTC
-	TRBV6-5	-	TRBJ1-5	CASTPTEGADQPQHF	TGTGCCAGCACCCCGACCGAGGGCGCGGATCAGCCCCAGCATTTT
-	TRBV6-5	-	TRBJ2-3	CASSRQETDTQYF	TGTGCCAGCAGTCGACAGGAGACAGATACGCAGTATTTT
few	TRBV14	-	TRBJ2-4	CASSLSGVKNIQYF	TGTGCCAGCAGCCTCTCCGGGGTAAAAAACATTCAGTACTTC
once	TRBV2	-	TRBJ1-3	CASSGGGYTIYF	TGTGCCAGCAGTGGCGGGGGATACACCATATATTTT
-	TRBV20-1	-	TRBJ2-5	CSASGQETQYF	TGCAGTGCTAGTGGCCAGGAGACCCAGTACTTC
-	TRBV5-4	TRBD2	TRBJ2-2	CATNPSPAGDTGELFF	TGTGCCACCAACCCGAGCCCAGCGGGGGACACCGGGGAGCTGTTTTTT
-	TRBV10-2	-	TRBJ2-5	CASSESRGGQGPETQYF	TGCGCCAGCAGTGAGTCGAGGGGGGGGCAGGGGCCGGAGACCCAGTACTTC
-	TRBV5-1	-	TRBJ1-1	CASSSSPDTGITEAFF	TGCGCCAGCAGCTCCTCCCCCGATACAGGGATCACTGAAGCTTTCTTT
-	TRBV6-5	TRBD1	TRBJ2-3	CASRDDRGMGDTQYF	TGTGCCAGCAGGGATGACAGGGGGATGGGAGATACGCAGTATTTT
-	TRBV5-1	TRBD1	TRBJ2-7	CASSLGQGFDEQYF	TGCGCCAGCAGCCTAGGACAGGGGTTCGACGAGCAGTACTTC
-	TRBV9	TRBD1	TRBJ2-2	CASSGRGRSTGELFF	TGTGCCAGCAGCGGCAGGGGGCGAAGCACCGGGGAGCTGTTTTTT
few	TRBV7-9	-	TRBJ2-1	CASSLGENEQFF	TGTGCCAGCAGCTTAGGGGAGAATGAGCAGTTCTTC
-	TRBV19	TRBD2	TRBJ2-1	CASRSSGGYNEQFF	TGTGCCAGTAGATCTAGCGGGGGGTACAATGAGCAGTTCTTC
-	TRBV6-2/TRBV6-3	-	TRBJ1-5	CASSPSGYRVRDSNQPQHF	TGTGCCAGCAGTCCAAGTGGTTACAGGGTTCGGGACAGCAATCAGCCCCAGCATTTT
-	TRBV27	-	TRBJ2-6	CASSLSSGSSGANVLTF	TGTGCCAGCAGTTTATCGTCTGGGAGCTCTGGGGCCAACGTCCTGACTTTC
-	TRBV14	TRBD1	TRBJ1-1	CASSQDRVLAFF	TGTGCCAGCAGCCAGGACAGGGTCTTAGCTTTCTTT
-	TRBV28	TRBD1	TRBJ1-5	CASSSSGTVNQPQHF	TGTGCCAGCAGTTCCTCTGGGACAGTAAATCAGCCCCAGCATTTT
-	TRBV6-9	TRBD2	TRBJ2-3	CASHLGRAASTDTQYF	TGTGCCAGTCATTTGGGGAGGGCAGCTAGCACAGATACGCAGTATTTT
-	TRBV7-7	TRBD1	TRBJ2-1	CASSPLSGGSNNEQFF	TGTGCCAGCAGCCCTCTATCAGGGGGCAGTAACAATGAGCAGTTCTTC
-	TRBV5-1	TRBD1	TRBJ2-7	CASSPGQGASEQYF	TGCGCCAGCAGCCCGGGACAGGGGGCTTCCGAGCAGTACTTC
-	TRBV30	TRBD1	TRBJ1-4	CAWSVAAGGNEKLFF	TGTGCCTGGAGTGTAGCGGCAGGGGGCAATGAAAAACTGTTTTTT
-	TRBV24-1	TRBD2	TRBJ2-3	CATSGEGRTDTQYF	TGTGCCACCAGTGGGGAGGGCCGCACAGATACGCAGTATTTT